The clone carrying this T cell receptor (beta chain) was counted a single time. Replicate PCRs run on sorted subsets employed approximately 0.2 ug DNA, some 33,000 T cell genomes. The table came from immunoSEQ multiplex PCR; TCRdb's copy has only in-frame clones and leaves some out. The sample lists 2,500,000 or so clones, more than 80% occurring once. CDR3 length equals 14 residues. Trimming pared 3 bases from V and 2 bases from J, leaving 11 bases between. Germline loops: CDR1 LNHDA, CDR2 SQIVND (reference sequence). The data are from a study of shared clonotypes between healthy human individuals. The sequence derives from a young man in good health. The sequenced sample was naive CD4+ T cells sorted from blood. Stated subset: CD45RA+ positively selected. V usage is TRBV19 and J usage is TRBJ2-7; D is perhaps TRBD2 (6 bases). The CDR3 is CASSMDGGAYEQYF. CDR3 bases: TGTGCCAGTAGTATGGATGGAGGGGCCTACGAGCAGTACTTC.